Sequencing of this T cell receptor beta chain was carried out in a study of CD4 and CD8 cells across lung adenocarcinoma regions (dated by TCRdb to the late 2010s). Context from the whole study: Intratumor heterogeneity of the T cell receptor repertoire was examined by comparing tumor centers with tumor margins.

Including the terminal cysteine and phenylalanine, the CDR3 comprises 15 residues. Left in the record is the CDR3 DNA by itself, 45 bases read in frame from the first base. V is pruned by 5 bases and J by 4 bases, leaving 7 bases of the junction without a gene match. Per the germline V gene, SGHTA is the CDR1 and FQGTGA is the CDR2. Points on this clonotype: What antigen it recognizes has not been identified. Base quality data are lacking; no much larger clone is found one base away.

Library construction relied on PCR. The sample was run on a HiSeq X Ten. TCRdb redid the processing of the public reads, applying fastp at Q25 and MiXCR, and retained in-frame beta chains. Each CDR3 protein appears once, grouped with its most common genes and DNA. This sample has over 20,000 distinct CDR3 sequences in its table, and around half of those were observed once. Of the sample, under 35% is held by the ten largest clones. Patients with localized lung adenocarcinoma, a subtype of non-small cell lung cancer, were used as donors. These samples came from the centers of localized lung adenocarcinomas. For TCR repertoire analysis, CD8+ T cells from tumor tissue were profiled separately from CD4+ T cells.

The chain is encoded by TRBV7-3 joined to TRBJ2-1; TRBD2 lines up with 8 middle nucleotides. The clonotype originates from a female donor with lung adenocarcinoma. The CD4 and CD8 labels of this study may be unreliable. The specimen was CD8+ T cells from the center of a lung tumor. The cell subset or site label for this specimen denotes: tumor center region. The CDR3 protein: CASSPPGGPYNEQFF. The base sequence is TGTGCCAGCAGCCCACCGGGAGGGCCTTACAATGAGCAGTTCTTC. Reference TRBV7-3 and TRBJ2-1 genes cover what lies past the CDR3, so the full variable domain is GAGVSQTPSNKVTEKGKYVELRCDPISGHTALYWYRQSLGQGPEFLIYFQGTGAADDSGLPNDRFFAVRPEGSVSTLKIQRTERGDSAVYLCASSPPGGPYNEQFFGPGTRLTVL.